These T cell receptor beta chains were read from a single sample in a study of post-analysis software for immune sequencing data. Via MiXCR, TCRdb re-called the PCR reads, giving one row per CDR3 protein. This sample has 750,000 to 950,000 distinct CDR3 sequences, with 53% found just once. Material: blood. Receptors originate from a girl between 5 and 17 years old with multiple sclerosis. CDR3s include the opening cysteine and the closing phenylalanine or tryptophan. The order of the fields is CDR3 protein, CDR3 DNA, V gene, clone size, J gene, D gene. D genes are given only for firm matches. Clone size is not always given. Where it is, it says once, few, many or a class for expanded clones.

CDR3: CSARDRVSFRETQYF
DNA: TGCAGTGCGCGGGACAGGGTCTCGTTTCGGGAGACCCAGTACTTC
V: TRBV20-1
size: NA
J: TRBJ2-5
D: TRBD1

CDR3: CASSLVSRSTDTQYF
DNA: TGTGCCAGCAGCTTAGTTTCCCGTTCCACAGATACGCAGTATTTT
V: TRBV7-2
size: few
J: TRBJ2-3
D: NA

CDR3: CASTEGSAYEQYF
DNA: TGCGCCAGCACCGAAGGTTCAGCCTACGAGCAGTACTTC
V: TRBV5-1
size: NA
J: TRBJ2-7
D: NA

CDR3: CASSRQGSNEQYF
DNA: TGCGCCAGCAGCAGACAGGGGAGCAACGAGCAGTACTTC
V: TRBV5-1
size: few
J: TRBJ2-7
D: TRBD1

CDR3: CATTPGQGRAKNIQYF
DNA: TGTGCCACAACCCCAGGACAGGGTCGAGCCAAAAACATTCAGTACTTC
V: TRBV6-2/TRBV6-3
size: NA
J: TRBJ2-4
D: TRBD1

CDR3: CASSRQGGSGANVLTF
DNA: TGTGCCTCCTCCCGCCAAGGGGGCTCTGGGGCCAACGTCCTGACTTTC
V: TRBV10-3
size: NA
J: TRBJ2-6
D: NA

CDR3: CASSLFGRVTTDTQYF
DNA: TGTGCCAGCAGTTTATTCGGCAGAGTTACAACAGATACGCAGTATTTT
V: TRBV12-3/TRBV12-4
size: NA
J: TRBJ2-3
D: NA

CDR3: CASSLMGGRGRRYNEQFF
DNA: TGTGCCAGCAGTTTAATGGGGGGGCGGGGGCGGAGGTACAATGAGCAGTTCTTC
V: TRBV28
size: NA
J: TRBJ2-1
D: NA

CDR3: CASIDITGELFF
DNA: TGTGCTAGTATCGACATCACCGGGGAGCTGTTTTTT
V: TRBV12-5
size: NA
J: TRBJ2-2
D: NA

CDR3: CASSLDWGFSYGYTF
DNA: TGTGCCAGCAGTTTAGATTGGGGGTTCAGCTATGGCTACACCTTC
V: TRBV12-3/TRBV12-4
size: NA
J: TRBJ1-2
D: NA

CDR3: CASSLDRGIDEQFF
DNA: TGCGCCAGCAGCTTGGACCGCGGGATCGATGAGCAGTTCTTC
V: TRBV5-1
size: once
J: TRBJ2-1
D: NA

CDR3: CASSQGGDNEQFF
DNA: TGTGCCAGCAGCCAGGGGGGGGACAATGAGCAGTTCTTC
V: TRBV7-3
size: few
J: TRBJ2-1
D: NA

CDR3: CASSLGGSGELFF
DNA: TGTGCCAGCAGCTTAGGGGGGTCCGGGGAGCTGTTTTTT
V: TRBV7-3
size: NA
J: TRBJ2-2
D: NA

CDR3: CAWSYRAHQPQHF
DNA: TGTGCCTGGAGTTACAGGGCTCATCAGCCCCAGCATTTT
V: TRBV30
size: NA
J: TRBJ1-5
D: NA

CDR3: CASRGPPIGQETQYF
DNA: TGTGCCAGCAGGGGACCCCCAATTGGGCAAGAGACCCAGTACTTC
V: TRBV12-3/TRBV12-4
size: NA
J: TRBJ2-5
D: NA

CDR3: CSASSGLRSSYNEQFF
DNA: TGCAGTGCTAGTAGTGGACTCCGAAGCTCCTACAATGAGCAGTTCTTC
V: TRBV20-1
size: NA
J: TRBJ2-1
D: NA

CDR3: CASSPLGRRSYEQYF
DNA: TGTGCCAGCAGCCCATTAGGGCGGAGATCCTACGAGCAGTACTTC
V: TRBV5-5
size: NA
J: TRBJ2-7
D: NA

CDR3: CASSSDRGLMETQYF
DNA: TGTGCCAGCAGTTCTGACAGGGGGCTGATGGAGACCCAGTACTTC
V: TRBV12-3/TRBV12-4
size: NA
J: TRBJ2-5
D: TRBD1

CDR3: CASSQDSPSGRAYFSSYEQYF
DNA: TGTGCCAGCAGCCAAGATTCGCCTAGCGGGAGGGCTTACTTCAGCTCCTACGAGCAGTACTTC
V: TRBV3-1
size: NA
J: TRBJ2-7
D: TRBD2

CDR3: CASSQLAGGLVDTQYF
DNA: TGTGCCAGCAGCCAGCTAGCGGGGGGGCTTGTAGATACGCAGTATTTT
V: TRBV3-1
size: NA
J: TRBJ2-3
D: TRBD2

CDR3: CASSPPASGGYNEQFF
DNA: TGTGCCAGCAGCCCACCCGCTAGCGGGGGATACAATGAGCAGTTCTTC
V: TRBV7-9
size: NA
J: TRBJ2-1
D: TRBD2

CDR3: CASSEGGSRDEQFF
DNA: TGCGCCAGCTCCGAAGGCGGGAGTAGGGATGAGCAGTTCTTC
V: TRBV25-1
size: NA
J: TRBJ2-1
D: TRBD2